The T cell receptor beta chain under discussion was sequenced for a study of cytomegalovirus exposure and HLA in healthy donors. Turning to this clone: Its specificity is not known.

The CDR3 extends over 13 amino acids. Per germline, CDR1 SGHRS and CDR2 YFSETQ. Trimming pared 2 bases from V and 0 bases from J, leaving 5 bases between. 13 Jbeta primers and 60 Vbeta primers were used for the PCR. Some clones are missing from TCRdb's copy, which holds only in-frame ones; the method was immunoSEQ multiplex PCR. Of about 130,000 clones detected, roughly three fifths appear once; the ten largest clones hold about 2.6%. Study-level points and caveats: TCR association rates varied by HLA locus in a later analysis, with DRB1 highest and HLA-C lowest.

Sequenced material: PBMCs. The chain links TRBV5-1 to TRBJ1-1, with D hard to call. This receptor was identified in a woman aged 35 to 49 in good health and CMV-seronegative. CDR3 sequence (DNA): TGCGCCAGCAGCTTTATTGTGAACACTGAAGCTTTCTTT. Residues: CASSFIVNTEAFF.